This TCR beta chain was observed in a study of shared clonotypes between healthy human individuals. Overall study context: For every donor, three CD4 naive, three CD4 memory, two CD8 naive and one CD8 memory plates were used. Study conclusions and caveats: The researchers took only blood, and tissue repertoires probably look different.

The deep-level immunoSEQ assay was used. In the authors' workflow: For the immunoSEQ data, sequences were junction-only without quality scores, so filtering differed. Sequenced by immunoSEQ multiplex PCR; TCRdb stores in-frame clones only, minus some. V, J and clone size derive from that table, while D and trimming were established from the DNA sequence. The sample has fewer than 3 million clones, 85% to 95% seen once. The CDR3 covers 24 residues. Looked up from germline, CDR1 is SNHLY and CDR2 is FYNNEI. V was pared by 9 bases and J by 0 bases, with 34 bases of the junction left unmatched. A remark on this clone: Its target is unknown.

This receptor was taken from a man aged 18 to 30 in good health. Some clones in this sample may be carry-over from other donors' samples. Input material: naive CD4+ T cells from PBMCs. This sample's subset: CD45RA+ positively selected. V gene TRBV2 combines with J gene TRBJ2-3, with TRBD1 matching 9 bases. The CDR3 is CARVLYWDRVNLGRATPSTDTQYF. CDR3 nucleotide sequence: TGTGCCAGGGTCTTGTACTGGGACAGGGTAAATTTGGGACGAGCAACCCCTAGCACAGATACGCAGTATTTT. Using reference TRBV2 and TRBJ2-3 for the parts outside the CDR3, the full variable domain is EPEVTQTPSHQVTQMGQEVILRCVPISNHLYFYWYRQILGQKVEFLVSFYNNEISEKSEIFDDQFSVERPDGSNFTLKIRSTKLEDSAMYFCARVLYWDRVNLGRATPSTDTQYFGPGTRLTVL.